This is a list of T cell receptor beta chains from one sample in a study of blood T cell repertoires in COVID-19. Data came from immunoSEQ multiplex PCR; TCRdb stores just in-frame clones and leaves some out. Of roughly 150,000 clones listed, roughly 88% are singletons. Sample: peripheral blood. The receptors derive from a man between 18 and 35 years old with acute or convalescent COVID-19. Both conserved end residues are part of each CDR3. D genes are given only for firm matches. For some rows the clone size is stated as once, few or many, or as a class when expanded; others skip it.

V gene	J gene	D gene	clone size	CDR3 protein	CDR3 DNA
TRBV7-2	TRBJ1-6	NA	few	CASSLDIFRVGGYNSPLHF	TGTGCCAGCAGCTTAGATATATTTAGGGTCGGGGGCTATAATTCACCCCTCCACTTT
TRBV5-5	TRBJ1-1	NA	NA	CASSPVGRSDTEAFF	TGTGCCAGCAGCCCGGTGGGGAGAAGTGACACTGAAGCTTTCTTT
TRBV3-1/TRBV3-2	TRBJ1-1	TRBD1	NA	CASSPPLGQGAGKAFF	TGTGCCAGCAGCCCACCTCTCGGACAGGGTGCAGGGAAAGCTTTCTTT
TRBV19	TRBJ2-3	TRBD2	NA	CASSIVSGLGTDTQYF	TGTGCCAGTAGTATAGTTTCGGGACTAGGCACAGATACGCAGTATTTT
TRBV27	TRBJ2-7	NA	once	CASSLSRGRKEQYF	TGTGCCAGCAGTTTATCCAGGGGAAGAAAAGAGCAGTACTTC
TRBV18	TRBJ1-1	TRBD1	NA	CASSSGQGATTEAFF	TGTGCCAGCTCATCCGGACAGGGGGCGACCACTGAAGCTTTCTTT
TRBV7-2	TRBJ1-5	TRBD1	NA	CASSPDRGRQPQHF	TGTGCCAGCAGCCCGGACAGGGGGCGGCAGCCCCAGCATTTT
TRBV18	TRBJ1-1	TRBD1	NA	CASCLDRASSEAFF	TGTGCCAGCTGTCTCGACAGGGCGTCATCTGAAGCTTTCTTT
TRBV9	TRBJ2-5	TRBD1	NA	CASSASPGGEKTQYF	TGTGCCAGCAGCGCATCACCAGGGGGCGAGAAGACCCAGTACTTC
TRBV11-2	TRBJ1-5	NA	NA	CASSSGTGASPQHF	TGTGCCAGCAGCTCCGGGACGGGAGCTTCTCCCCAGCATTTT
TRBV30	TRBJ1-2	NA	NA	CAWSVGSPYGYTF	TGTGCCTGGAGTGTGGGGAGCCCCTATGGCTACACCTTC
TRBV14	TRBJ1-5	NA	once	CASSQDGFFQHF	TGTGCCAGCAGCCAAGATGGCTTTTTCCAGCATTTT
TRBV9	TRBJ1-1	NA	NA	CASSVDSIREREAFF	TGTGCCAGCAGCGTAGACTCTATTAGGGAGCGGGAAGCTTTCTTT
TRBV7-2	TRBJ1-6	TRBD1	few	CASSADRGSVGSPLHF	TGTGCCAGCAGCGCAGACAGGGGGTCGGTAGGATCACCCCTCCACTTT
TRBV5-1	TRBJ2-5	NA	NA	CASSLALEAGTQYF	TGCGCCAGCAGCTTGGCCCTTGAGGCTGGGACCCAGTACTTC
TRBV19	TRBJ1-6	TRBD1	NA	CASSLQGRGTGSNSPLHF	TGTGCCAGTAGTCTCCAGGGTCGAGGGACAGGGTCGAATTCACCCCTCCACTTT
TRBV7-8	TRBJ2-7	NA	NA	CASSVGRVLYEQYF	TGTGCCAGCAGCGTAGGACGGGTTCTCTACGAGCAGTACTTC
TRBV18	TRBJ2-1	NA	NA	CASSPTDSSWTHEQFF	TGTGCCAGCTCACCGACGGACAGTTCCTGGACGCATGAGCAGTTCTTC
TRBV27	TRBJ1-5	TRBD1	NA	CASSGTGNQPQHF	TGTGCCAGCAGCGGGACAGGCAATCAGCCCCAGCATTTT
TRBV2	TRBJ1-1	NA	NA	CASTVGRGGTEAFF	TGTGCCAGCACCGTGGGGAGGGGTGGCACTGAAGCTTTCTTT
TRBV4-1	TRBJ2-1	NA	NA	CASSQGETSSYNEQFF	TGCGCCAGCAGCCAAGGGGAGACAAGCTCCTACAATGAGCAGTTCTTC
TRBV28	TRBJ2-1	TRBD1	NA	CASSFGGQAGAGIF	TGTGCCAGCAGTTTCGGGGGACAGGCCGGGGCCGGAATCTTC
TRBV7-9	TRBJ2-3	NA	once	CASSSRLEATDTQYF	TGTGCCAGCAGCTCCCGACTAGAAGCCACAGATACGCAGTATTTT
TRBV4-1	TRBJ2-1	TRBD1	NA	CASSQARDRGKFF	TGCGCCAGCAGCCAAGCCCGGGACAGGGGAAAGTTCTTC
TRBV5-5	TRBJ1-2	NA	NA	CASSLIRDSLTFYGYTF	TGTGCCAGCAGCTTGATCAGAGACAGTTTGACGTTCTATGGCTACACCTTC
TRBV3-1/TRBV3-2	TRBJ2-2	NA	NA	CASSQGLPLNTGELFF	TGTGCCAGCAGCCAAGGACTTCCGCTTAACACCGGGGAGCTGTTTTTT
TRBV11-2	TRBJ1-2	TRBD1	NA	CASTLDRGNGYTF	TGTGCCAGCACCCTAGACAGGGGGAATGGCTACACCTTC
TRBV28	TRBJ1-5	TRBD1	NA	CASIDRGNQPQHF	TGTGCCAGCATTGACAGGGGCAATCAGCCCCAGCATTTT
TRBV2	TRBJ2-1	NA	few	CASSPDRYLGNEQFF	TGTGCCAGCAGTCCAGACAGGTATTTGGGCAATGAGCAGTTCTTC
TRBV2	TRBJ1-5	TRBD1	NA	CASTRDRGYSNQPQHF	TGTGCCAGCACTCGGGACAGGGGCTATAGCAATCAGCCCCAGCATTTT
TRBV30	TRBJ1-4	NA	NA	CAWSVWGGNVGKLFF	TGTGCCTGGAGTGTTTGGGGCGGGAATGTTGGAAAACTGTTTTTT
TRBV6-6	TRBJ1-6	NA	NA	CASSPLDSYESVNSPLHF	TGTGCCAGCAGTCCCCTGGACAGTTATGAGTCTGTAAATTCACCCCTCCACTTT
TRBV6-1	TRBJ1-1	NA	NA	CASSHRQWNTEAFF	TGTGCCAGCAGCCATCGACAGTGGAACACTGAAGCTTTCTTT
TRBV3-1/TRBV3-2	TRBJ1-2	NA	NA	CASSQAPHGGNYGYTF	TGTGCCAGCAGCCAAGCCCCCCATGGGGGGAACTATGGCTACACCTTC
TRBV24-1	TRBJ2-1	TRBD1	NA	CATSEDRGGVYNEQFF	TGTGCCACCAGTGAAGACAGGGGTGGGGTCTACAATGAGCAGTTCTTC
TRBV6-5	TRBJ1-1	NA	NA	CASSYGQANTEAFF	TGTGCCAGCAGTTACGGCCAGGCGAACACTGAAGCTTTCTTT
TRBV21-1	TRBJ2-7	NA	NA	CASSKVHRKVSYEQYF	TGTGCCAGCAGCAAAGTTCACCGAAAAGTGAGCTACGAGCAGTACTTC
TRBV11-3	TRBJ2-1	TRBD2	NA	CASSSNSGGYNEQFF	TGTGCCAGCAGCTCAAATAGCGGGGGGTACAATGAGCAGTTCTTC
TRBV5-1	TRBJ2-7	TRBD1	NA	CASSRGQGTNEQYF	TGCGCCAGCAGCAGGGGACAGGGAACCAACGAGCAGTACTTC